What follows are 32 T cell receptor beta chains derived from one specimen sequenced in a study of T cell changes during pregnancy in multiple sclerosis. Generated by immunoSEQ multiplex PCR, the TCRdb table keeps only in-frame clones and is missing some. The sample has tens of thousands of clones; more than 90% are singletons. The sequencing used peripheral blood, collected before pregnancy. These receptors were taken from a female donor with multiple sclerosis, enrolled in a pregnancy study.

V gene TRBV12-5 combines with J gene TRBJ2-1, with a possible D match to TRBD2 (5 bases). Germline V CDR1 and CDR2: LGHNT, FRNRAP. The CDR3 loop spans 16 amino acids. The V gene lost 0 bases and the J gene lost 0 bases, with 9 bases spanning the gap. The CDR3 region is CASGLVRGSSYNEQFF. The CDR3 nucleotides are TGTGCTAGTGGTTTGGTTCGGGGTAGCTCCTACAATGAGCAGTTCTTC.

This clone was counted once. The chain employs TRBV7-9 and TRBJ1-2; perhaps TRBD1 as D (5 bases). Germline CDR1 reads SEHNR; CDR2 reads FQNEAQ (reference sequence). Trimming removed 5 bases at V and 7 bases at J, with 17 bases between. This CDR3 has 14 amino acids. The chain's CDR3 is CASSDLGGEGGYTF. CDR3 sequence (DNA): TGTGCCAGCAGCGACCTCGGGGGGGAGGGTGGCTACACCTTC.

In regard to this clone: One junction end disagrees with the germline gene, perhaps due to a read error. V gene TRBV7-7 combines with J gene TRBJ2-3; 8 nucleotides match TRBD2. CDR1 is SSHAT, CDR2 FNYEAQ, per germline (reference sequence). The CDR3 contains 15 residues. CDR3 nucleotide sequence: TGTGCTAGCAGCCCCTTAGCGGGGAATACAGATACGCAGTATTTT. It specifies CASSPLAGNTDTQYF.

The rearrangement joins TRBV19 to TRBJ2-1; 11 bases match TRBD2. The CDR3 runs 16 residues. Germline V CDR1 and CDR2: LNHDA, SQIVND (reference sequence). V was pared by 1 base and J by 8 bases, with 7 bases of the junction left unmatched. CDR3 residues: CASSIVLTSGTHEQFF. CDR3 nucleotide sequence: TGTGCCAGTAGTATAGTTCTGACTAGCGGGACCCATGAGCAGTTCTTC. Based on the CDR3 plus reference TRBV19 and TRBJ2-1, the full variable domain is DGGITQSPKYLFRKEGQNVTLSCEQNLNHDAMYWYRQDPGQGLRLIYYSQIVNDFQKGDIAEGYSVSREKKESFPLTVTSAQKNPTAFYLCASSIVLTSGTHEQFFGPGTRLTVL.

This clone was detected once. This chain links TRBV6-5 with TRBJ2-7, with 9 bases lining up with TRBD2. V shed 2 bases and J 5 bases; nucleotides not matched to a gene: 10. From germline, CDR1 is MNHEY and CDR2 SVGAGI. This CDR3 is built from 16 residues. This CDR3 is CASSYQVGLAGHEQYF. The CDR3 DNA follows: TGTGCCAGCAGTTACCAAGTCGGGCTAGCGGGACACGAGCAGTACTTC.

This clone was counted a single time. CDR3 DNA: TGTGCTAGTGGTTTGCCCACGATCCCCACTAGGTGGGAGACCCAGTACTTC. The encoded protein is CASGLPTIPTRWETQYF. The chain recombines TRBV12-5 with TRBJ2-5, with D possibly being TRBD2 (5 bases). The CDR3 contains 17 residues. V lost 2 bases, J lost 5 bases, and 21 bases lay in between. Per germline, CDR1 LGHNT and CDR2 FRNRAP.

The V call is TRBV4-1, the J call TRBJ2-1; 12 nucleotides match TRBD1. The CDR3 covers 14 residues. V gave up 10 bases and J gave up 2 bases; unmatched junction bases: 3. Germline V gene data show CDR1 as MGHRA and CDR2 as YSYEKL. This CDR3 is CATRDRGPYNEQFF. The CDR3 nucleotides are TGCGCCACCAGGGACAGGGGGCCCTACAATGAGCAGTTCTTC.

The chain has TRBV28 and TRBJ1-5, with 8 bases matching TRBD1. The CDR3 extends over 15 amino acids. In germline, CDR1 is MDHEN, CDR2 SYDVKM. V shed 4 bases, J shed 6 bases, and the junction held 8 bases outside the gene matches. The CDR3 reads CASSSDRGLGQPQHF. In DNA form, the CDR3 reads TGTGCCAGCAGTTCAGACAGGGGCCTCGGTCAGCCCCAGCATTTT.

The CDR3 reads CASSSQGVVTQYF. The CDR3 region has the DNA TGTGCCAGCAGTTCCCAGGGGGTTGTGACGCAGTATTTT. This sequence joins TRBV28 and TRBJ2-3, with 7 bases lining up with TRBD1. Germline V gives CDR1 MDHEN, CDR2 SYDVKM. The CDR3 covers 13 residues. The V gene end was trimmed by 4 bases and the J gene end by 9 bases; junction bases not matched to a gene: 7.

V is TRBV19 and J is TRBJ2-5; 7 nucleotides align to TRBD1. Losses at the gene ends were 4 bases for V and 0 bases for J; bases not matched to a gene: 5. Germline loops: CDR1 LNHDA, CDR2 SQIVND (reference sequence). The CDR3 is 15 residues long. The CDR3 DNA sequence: TGTGCCAGTAGTACGGGACAGACTCACCAAGAGACCCAGTACTTC. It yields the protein CASSTGQTHQETQYF.

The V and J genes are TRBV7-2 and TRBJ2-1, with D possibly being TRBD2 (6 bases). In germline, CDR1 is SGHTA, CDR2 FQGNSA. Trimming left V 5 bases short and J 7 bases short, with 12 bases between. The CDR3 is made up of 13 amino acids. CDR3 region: CASSPRLVNEQFF. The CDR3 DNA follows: TGTGCCAGCAGCCCCCGACTAGTGAATGAGCAGTTCTTC.

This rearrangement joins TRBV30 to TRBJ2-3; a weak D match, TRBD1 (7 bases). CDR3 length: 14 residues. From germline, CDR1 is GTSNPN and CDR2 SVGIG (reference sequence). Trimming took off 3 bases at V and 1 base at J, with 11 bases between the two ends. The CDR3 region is CAWSQGGGTDTQYF. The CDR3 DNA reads TGTGCCTGGAGCCAGGGGGGAGGCACAGATACGCAGTATTTT.

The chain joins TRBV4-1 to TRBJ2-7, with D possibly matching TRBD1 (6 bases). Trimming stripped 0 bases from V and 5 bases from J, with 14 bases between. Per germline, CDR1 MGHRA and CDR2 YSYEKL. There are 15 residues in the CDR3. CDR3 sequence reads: CASSQERGSSHEQYF. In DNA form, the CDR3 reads TGCGCCAGCAGCCAAGAGAGGGGGAGCAGTCACGAGCAGTACTTC.

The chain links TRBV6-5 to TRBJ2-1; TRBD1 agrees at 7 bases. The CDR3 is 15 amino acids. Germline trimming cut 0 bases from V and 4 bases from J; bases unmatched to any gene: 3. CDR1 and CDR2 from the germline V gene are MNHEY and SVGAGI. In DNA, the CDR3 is TGTGCCAGCAGTTACTCACAGGGGACGTACAATGAGCAGTTCTTC. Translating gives CASSYSQGTYNEQFF.

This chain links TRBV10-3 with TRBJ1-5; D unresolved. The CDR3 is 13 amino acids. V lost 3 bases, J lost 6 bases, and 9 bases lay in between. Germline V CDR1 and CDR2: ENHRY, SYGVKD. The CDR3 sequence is CAISEIGGQPQHF. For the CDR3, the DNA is TGTGCCATCAGTGAAATCGGTGGTCAGCCCCAGCATTTT.

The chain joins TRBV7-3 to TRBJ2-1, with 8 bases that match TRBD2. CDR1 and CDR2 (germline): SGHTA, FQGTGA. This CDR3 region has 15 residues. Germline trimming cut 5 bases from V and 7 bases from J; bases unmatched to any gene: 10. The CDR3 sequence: CASSAAGTSFNEQFF. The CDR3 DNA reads TGTGCCAGCAGCGCCGCCGGGACTAGTTTTAATGAGCAGTTCTTC.

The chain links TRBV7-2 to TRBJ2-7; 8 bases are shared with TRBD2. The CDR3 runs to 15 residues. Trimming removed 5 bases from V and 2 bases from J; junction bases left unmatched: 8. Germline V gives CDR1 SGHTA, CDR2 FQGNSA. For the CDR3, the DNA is TGTGCCAGCAGCCGGAGCGGGAGTCCCCCCTACGAGCAGTACTTC. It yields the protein CASSRSGSPPYEQYF. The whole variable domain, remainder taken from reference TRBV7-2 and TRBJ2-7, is GAGVSQSPSNKVTEKGKDVELRCDPISGHTALYWYRQSLGQGLEFLIYFQGNSAPDKSGLPSDRFSAERTGGSVSTLTIQRTQQEDSAVYLCASSRSGSPPYEQYFGPGTRLTVT.

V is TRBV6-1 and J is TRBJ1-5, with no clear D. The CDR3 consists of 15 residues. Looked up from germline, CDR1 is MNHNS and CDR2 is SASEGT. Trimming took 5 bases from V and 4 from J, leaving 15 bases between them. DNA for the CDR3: TGTGCCAGCAGTTCCCAGGTGGGTGGGAATCAGCCCCAGCATTTT. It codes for CASSSQVGGNQPQHF.

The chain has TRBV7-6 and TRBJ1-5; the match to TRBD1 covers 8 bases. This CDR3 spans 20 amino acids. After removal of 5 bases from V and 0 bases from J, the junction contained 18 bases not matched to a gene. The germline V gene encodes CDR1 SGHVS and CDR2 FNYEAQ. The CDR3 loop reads CASSLTPGTGALYSNQPQHF. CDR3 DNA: TGTGCCAGCAGCCTTACGCCCGGGACAGGAGCCCTTTATAGCAATCAGCCCCAGCATTTT.

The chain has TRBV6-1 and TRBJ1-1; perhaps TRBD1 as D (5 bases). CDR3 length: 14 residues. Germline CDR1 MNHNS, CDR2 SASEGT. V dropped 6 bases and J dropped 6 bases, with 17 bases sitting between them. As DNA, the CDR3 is TGTGCCAGCAGCCTTTTGGTGGGGGGGGCTGAAGCTTTCTTT. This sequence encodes CASSLLVGGAEAFF.

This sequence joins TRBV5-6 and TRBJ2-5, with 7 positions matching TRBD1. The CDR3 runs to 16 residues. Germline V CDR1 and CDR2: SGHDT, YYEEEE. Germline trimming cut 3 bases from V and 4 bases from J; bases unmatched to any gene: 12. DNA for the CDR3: TGTGCCAGCAGCTCCCGTGGGACAGCCTTTTTAGAGACCCAGTACTTC. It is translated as CASSSRGTAFLETQYF.

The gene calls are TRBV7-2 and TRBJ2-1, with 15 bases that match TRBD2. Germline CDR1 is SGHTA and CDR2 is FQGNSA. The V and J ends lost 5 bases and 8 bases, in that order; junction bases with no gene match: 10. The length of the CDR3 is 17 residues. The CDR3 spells CASSADTGLAGGHEQFF. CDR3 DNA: TGTGCCAGCAGCGCAGACACCGGACTAGCGGGAGGGCATGAGCAGTTCTTC.

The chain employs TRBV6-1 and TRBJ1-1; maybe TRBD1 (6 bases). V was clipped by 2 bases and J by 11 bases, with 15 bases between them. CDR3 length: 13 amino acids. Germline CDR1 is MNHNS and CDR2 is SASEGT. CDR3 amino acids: CASSEPGAGVAFF. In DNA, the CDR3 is TGTGCCAGCAGTGAACCCGGGGCAGGGGTGGCTTTCTTT.

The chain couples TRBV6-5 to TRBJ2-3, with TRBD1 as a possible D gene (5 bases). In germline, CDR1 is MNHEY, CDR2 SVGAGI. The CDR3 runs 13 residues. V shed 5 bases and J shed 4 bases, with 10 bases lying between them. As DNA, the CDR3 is TGTGCCAGCAGTGGGGCCCTACCAGATACGCAGTATTTT. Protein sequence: CASSGALPDTQYF.

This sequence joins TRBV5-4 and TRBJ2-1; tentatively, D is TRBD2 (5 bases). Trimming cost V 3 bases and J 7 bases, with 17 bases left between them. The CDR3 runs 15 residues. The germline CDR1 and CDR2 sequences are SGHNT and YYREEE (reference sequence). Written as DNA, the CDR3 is TGTGCCAGCAGCTCTAGCACTAATGGAGGTAATGAGCAGTTCTTC. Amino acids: CASSSSTNGGNEQFF.

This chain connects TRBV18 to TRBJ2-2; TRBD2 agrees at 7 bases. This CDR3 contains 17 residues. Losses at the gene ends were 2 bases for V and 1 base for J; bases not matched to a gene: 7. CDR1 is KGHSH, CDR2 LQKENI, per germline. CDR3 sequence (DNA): TGTGCCAGCTCACCAAATGGTGCTAGCGGGAACACCGGGGAGCTGTTTTTT. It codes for CASSPNGASGNTGELFF.

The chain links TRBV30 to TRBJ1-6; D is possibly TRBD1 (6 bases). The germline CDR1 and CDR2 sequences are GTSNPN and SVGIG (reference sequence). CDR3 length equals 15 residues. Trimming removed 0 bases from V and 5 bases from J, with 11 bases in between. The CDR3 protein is CAWSVLRQDNSPLHF. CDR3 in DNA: TGTGCCTGGAGTGTACTTCGACAGGATAATTCACCCCTCCACTTT.

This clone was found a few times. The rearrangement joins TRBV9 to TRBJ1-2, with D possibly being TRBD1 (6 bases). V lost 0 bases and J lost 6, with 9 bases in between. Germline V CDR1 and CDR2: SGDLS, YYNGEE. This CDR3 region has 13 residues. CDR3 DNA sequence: TGTGCCAGCAGCGTAGCAGGGGCGCATGGCTACACCTTC. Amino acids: CASSVAGAHGYTF.

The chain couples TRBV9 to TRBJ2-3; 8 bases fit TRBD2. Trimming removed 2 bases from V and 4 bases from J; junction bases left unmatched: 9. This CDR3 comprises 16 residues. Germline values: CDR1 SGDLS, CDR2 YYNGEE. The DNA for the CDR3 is TGTGCCAGCAGCGTTGGGAGCGGGAGCCATCCAGATACGCAGTATTTT. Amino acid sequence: CASSVGSGSHPDTQYF.

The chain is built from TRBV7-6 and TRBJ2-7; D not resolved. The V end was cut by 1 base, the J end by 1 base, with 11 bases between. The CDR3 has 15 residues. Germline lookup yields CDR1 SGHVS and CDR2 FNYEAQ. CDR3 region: CASSLGQVGSYEQYF. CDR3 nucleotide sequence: TGTGCCAGCAGCTTAGGACAAGTCGGTTCCTACGAGCAGTACTTC.

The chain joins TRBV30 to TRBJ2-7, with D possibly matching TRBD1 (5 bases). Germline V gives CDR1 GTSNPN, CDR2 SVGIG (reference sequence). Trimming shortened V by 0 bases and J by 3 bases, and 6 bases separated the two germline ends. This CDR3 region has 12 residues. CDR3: CAWSVGHYEQYF. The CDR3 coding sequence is TGTGCCTGGAGTGTAGGACACTACGAGCAGTACTTC.

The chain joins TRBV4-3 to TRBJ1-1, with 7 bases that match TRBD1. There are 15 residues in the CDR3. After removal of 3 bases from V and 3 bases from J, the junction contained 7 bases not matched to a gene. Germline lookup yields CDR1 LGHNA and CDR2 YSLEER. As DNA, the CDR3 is TGCGCCAGCAGCCACGGGGACAGATCGTACACTGAAGCTTTCTTT. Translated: CASSHGDRSYTEAFF.